This T cell receptor (beta chain) was sequenced for a study of follicular helper T cells after annual influenza vaccination. Sequencing was performed with immunoSEQ multiplex PCR; in TCRdb, only in-frame clones are kept and a portion is missing. In the table there are 7,500 to 9,500 clones, roughly four fifths of which are singletons. Time point noted: 2014-2015 season, pre-vaccination. The germline V gene has CDR1 SGHTA and CDR2 FQGNSA. Trimming removed 2 bases at V and 1 base at J, with 5 bases between. The CDR3 length is 13 residues. This chain connects TRBV7-2 to TRBJ1-2, with D unclear. Sequences were derived from CXCR5+ CD38- circulating T follicular helper cells from blood, sampled on the day of influenza vaccination. The subset is: circulating Tfh, non-naive CD4+CXCR5+PD-1+ (ICOS+CD38+ or ICOS-CD38-). The source is an adult who received the influenza vaccine. In nucleotides, the CDR3 is TGTGCCAGCAGCTTACGCAGTAACTATGGCTACACCTTC. Translated, it gives CASSLRSNYGYTF.